One T cell receptor (beta chain) is described in this entry. In the same sample, other DNA sequences code for this CDR3. This record comes from a study of CD8 T cell repertoires and HIV-1 epitope variants. Study at large: Cultures ran 10 days, with IL-2, IL-7 and IL-15 added on days 3 and 7.

Looked up from germline, CDR1 is SGHRS and CDR2 is YFSETQ. CDR3 length equals 16 residues. With V trimmed by 0 bases and J by 1 base, 4 bases remained unmatched. Clones were sequenced by immunoSEQ multiplex PCR, and TCRdb holds only the in-frame ones, with some missing. The table records 80,000 to 95,000 clones, roughly 77% of them present only once. Material: uncultured baseline CD8+ T cells from peripheral blood mononuclear cells (PBMCs). This TCR derives from a male donor with HIV. The rearrangement uses TRBV5-1 and TRBJ2-7; 10 bases match TRBD1. The CDR3 reads CASSLELGQGSYEQYF. DNA of the CDR3: TGCGCCAGCAGCTTGGAATTGGGACAGGGGTCCTACGAGCAGTACTTC.